The TCR beta chain under discussion was sequenced for a study of T cells in Graves' hyperthyroidism and ophthalmopathy. The V gene's germline CDR1 is SGHNT and CDR2 YYREEE (reference sequence). This CDR3 spans 16 amino acids. V shed 0 bases, J shed 4 bases, and the junction held 8 bases outside the gene matches. This clonotype was detected a few times. The antigen remains unidentified. Overall study findings and caveats: Classification by a 13 V-J model distinguished ophthalmopathy from stable hyperthyroidism.

Amplification yielded TCR beta CDR3 regions, with RNA transcripts as the source. The HTBI primer set served for first-round RT-PCR of the TCR CDR3. TCRdb re-called the multiplex PCR reads through MiXCR, storing one row per CDR3 protein. The table records roughly 150,000 distinct CDR3 sequences, roughly 10% of them present only once. Sample: blood. The chain links TRBV5-4 to TRBJ2-5, with 8 bases identical to TRBD1. The TCR comes from a young woman with Graves' hyperthyroidism that later progressed to Graves' ophthalmopathy. CDR3 coding DNA: TGTGCCAGCAGCTTGGCCGGACAGGGAAAAGGAGAGACCCAGTACTTC. Translated: CASSLAGQGKGETQYF.